This T cell receptor beta chain came from a study of cytomegalovirus exposure and HLA in healthy donors (dated by TCRdb to the late 2010s). About the investigation overall: According to an earlier analysis of 587 of the donors, 150 million to 200 million T cells yielded roughly 100 million unique TCR beta sequences and about 280 Gb of sequence data. Of the 300 to 400 genotyped donors, about 84% fell in the genetic ancestry cluster associated with self-reported Caucasian donors. Because of strong linkage in the cohort, roughly five DR-DQ haplotypes were treated as single units for association and clustering. The number of typed donors differed by locus: about 620-630 for A, B, C, DRB1 and DQB1; roughly 510 for DQA1; 606 for DPA1; and around 470 for DPB1. HLA typing covered class I and class II loci at four-digit resolution. A later analysis re-examined previously published TCR beta repertoires from just over 650 donors and added high-resolution HLA genotyping to investigate patterns of TCR occurrence. A separate validation cohort of over a hundred different subjects was used in addition to the roughly 700-subject first cohort. To predict cytomegalovirus infection status, the study combined high-throughput TCR immunosequencing, statistical association of individual TCRs with disease status, and machine learning. The later analysis used no new phenotypic data to find candidate immune exposures, relying instead on TCR beta sequences and their occurrence across donors. Across some 400 genotyped donors of the cohort, an average of about 240,000 unique TCR beta nucleotide sequences per donor were sequenced, and 15% to 20% of those sequences were non-productive. The T cell repertoires of roughly 660 subjects were profiled by immunosequencing and related to cytomegalovirus serostatus. Genome-wide SNP genotypes for about 65% of the roughly 670 donors were used in a later genetic analysis, which treated that subset as a discovery cohort. An early release that covered 640 HLA-typed donors contained approximately 300 gigabases of sequencing data and 70 million to 100 million unique TCR sequences. Every repertoire in the discovery cohort had been generated on one and the same sequencing platform. Donor age, sex, ethnicity and CMV serostatus were compiled alongside the repertoire data. The study aimed to test whether signatures of past pathogen exposure could be identified by cataloging public T cell receptors. An earlier analysis of roughly 600 of the donors used high-throughput TCR beta sequencing to judge whether each TCR beta V gene segment behaved as functional or pseudogenic. The full study reports these points: Compared with the roughly 710-donor mean, donors in an Asian-associated ancestry cluster had fewer N-insertions in productive TCRs, according to a later genetic analysis. An earlier analysis of several hundred of the donors showed that most TCR beta V segments appeared in productive rearrangements either about 90% or about 30% of the time, which broadly matched IMGT annotations. In vitro tests confirmed that a few of the cytomegalovirus-associated TCR beta chains recognize cytomegalovirus antigens. It was suggested by the authors that the approach could potentially be generalized to other disease states and immunological phenotypes. A later analysis associated some 17,000 TCR beta sequences with specific HLA alleles at a false discovery rate of 0.05. Only TCR beta chains were sequenced in this cohort, and the absence of alpha or paired-chain data limited detectable features. The sequencing pipeline was judged likely to have produced a cluster of highly shared sequence variants as a technical artifact. While some public TCRs were present in many individuals, most TCR sequences turned up only very rarely across donors. The earlier analysis of approximately 540 of the donors excluded approximately 15 rarely observed V segments, including chromosome 9 orphons, because counts were too low. According to a later analysis, parvovirus B19, influenza, CMV and Epstein-Barr virus appeared linked to several top co-occurrence clusters. Some IMGT-functional V segments, including TRBV6-2 and TRBV6-3, could not be distinguished by the 87-base-pair reads and were therefore excluded. For the cohort, immune exposure information was limited to CMV serostatus. In a later analysis, most CMV-associated TCR beta chains were found to appear HLA-restricted, with HLA associations seemingly driven largely by CMV exposure. The study listed approximately 150 TCR beta chains as associated with cytomegalovirus. Because some donors lacked HLA typing at each locus, the association tests relied only on the typed subset. In a later analysis, HLA-associated TCR beta chains were found to be more clonally expanded and to have lower generation probabilities than equally common non-associated chains. In a later analysis, the rate of TCR association differed among HLA loci, with DRB1 alleles having the most associated TCRs and HLA-C alleles having the fewest. Roughly uniform sequencing depth across donors was assumed in presence/absence analyses, although this assumption may not hold. When HLA alleles, especially DR and DQ, strongly co-occurred, attributing TCR associations to individual alleles was difficult. In both the original and validation cohorts, the classifier was reported to diagnose cytomegalovirus status with high specificity and sensitivity. Correlated functional status among segregating V segments might reflect linkage disequilibrium, but an unknown experimental factor could not be ruled out. A later genetic analysis associated a missense DCLRE1C variant with V-gene and J-gene trimming of TCR beta chains, and an independent cohort replicated the association. A further reported finding was that TCR beta sequences accurately predicted the HLA-A and HLA-B alleles for most subjects in the first cohort.

The cohort was made up of approximately 670 healthy bone marrow donors. Cohort members were all nominally healthy when sampled, although unrecorded immune exposures were likely present. The donor was CMV seronegative and was included in the group of a few hundred seronegative cohort members. A peripheral blood sample was provided by each donor, and peripheral blood mononuclear cells were used for TCR beta sequencing. Genomic DNA was extracted from the blood cell samples with the Qiagen DNeasy Blood Extraction Kit. The library was generated by the immunoSEQ multiplex PCR assay. For the multiplex PCR, a mixture combining 60 forward primers for TCR Vbeta segments and 13 reverse primers for TCR Jbeta segments was used. A multiplex PCR assay on genomic DNA amplified the CDR3 region of rearranged TCR beta genes. The Illumina HiSeq System was used to sequence the amplified TCR beta libraries as 87-base-pair reads. As for the authors' bioinformatics: A later analysis tallied 70 million to 100 million unique TCR beta chains across the 660 or so repertoires, and roughly 11 million of those chains were shared by two or more donors. A nearest-neighbor algorithm error-corrected the raw reads and collapsed the reads into unique sequences, merging closely related sequences to remove PCR and sequencing errors. Alignment of CDR3 sequences to IMGT reference sequences was used to assign V, D and J gene segments. For a sequence to be retained, a match of at least six nucleotides to both a V gene segment and a J gene segment was required. Rearrangements were classified as productive when the CDR3 lacked stop codons and remained in frame with V and J, and all other rearrangements were classified as non-productive. Following IMGT convention, CDR3 was defined as the stretch from the second conserved V-encoded cysteine to the conserved J-encoded phenylalanine. Sequences without an unambiguous match to a single V gene segment were excluded from the earlier analysis of 450 to 750 of the donors. An earlier analysis of several hundred of the donors classified V segments as functional when productive rearrangements were above 56.7% and as segregating when the standard deviation between donors was above 5%. A statistical classification framework was built to diagnose cytomegalovirus status from the catalog of TCR beta chain sequences. In a later analysis, V and J genes were assigned by comparing TCR nucleotide sequences against IMGT/GENE-DB human TR gene sequences. The TCRdist pipeline was used in a later analysis to assign CDR3 sequences and most-parsimonious VDJ recombination scenarios. In a later analysis, every TCR beta chain was defined by the combination of its CDR3 amino acid sequence and its V-gene family, and reads without a unique V-gene family were dropped. As a way to deal with suspected cross-contamination and a sequencing artifact, a later analysis dropped roughly 620 nucleotide sequences that were highly shared and had low generation probability. In a later analysis, a clonal expansion index was calculated for each public chain from normalized within-repertoire ranks of inferred template counts. Generation probabilities in a later analysis came from a VDJ recombination model fitted to out-of-frame rearrangements, and those results were checked against IGoR. In a later analysis, TCR-TCR, TCR-HLA and TCR-CMV co-occurrence was scored with hypergeometric tests, and a repertoire-size bias correction was applied to TCR pairs. In a later analysis, false discovery rates were estimated by permuting HLA or CMV assignments 20 times. A later analysis grouped co-occurring TCRs with DBSCAN, adding TCRdist sequence similarity when clustering within HLA-allele-positive subsets. For co-occurrence clustering, repertoires with fewer than 30,000 or more than 120,000 public chains were excluded, along with about five repertoires with anomalous nucleotide sharing. TCRdb mirrors the immuneACCESS table, restricted to in-frame sequences. Some clones are absent from its copies; in checked studies, under half trace to an unresolved V gene, and the reason for the others is unknown. The D gene and trimming were derived from the DNA, and the V and J assignments and clone size from that table. The sample table lists over 130,000 clones, 76% of them with a count of one. The ten largest clonotypes hold less than 2% of the sample.

CDR1 SQVTM and CDR2 ANQGSEA were looked up in the germline V gene. From V the trimming removes 7 bases and from J it removes 0 bases, while the gene matches leave 3 bases of the junction unaccounted for. Reading from cysteine to phenylalanine, the CDR3 counts 14 amino acids. Only CDR3 DNA remains: 42 bases, in frame from the first base. Turning to this clone: Its antigen target is currently unknown. Base qualities are missing; no much larger clone stands one base away.

What was sequenced was PBMCs. Recombination joined TRBV29-1 with TRBJ2-3; 11 junctional bases match TRBD1. This receptor was obtained from a man aged 35 to 55 in good health and CMV-seronegative. This receptor carries the CDR3 CSARTGGSTDTQYF. The nucleotide sequence is TGCAGCGCCCGGACAGGGGGCAGCACAGATACGCAGTATTTT.